This TCR beta chain was found in a study of shared clonotypes between healthy human individuals. Germline CDR1 reads MNHNS; CDR2 reads SASEGT. V was trimmed by 2 bases and J by 2 bases, leaving 12 bases between them. The CDR3 is made up of 15 amino acids. Execution of the assay was at deep level. Several immunoSEQ 96-well plates shared each subset's DNA, each plate a replicate. The repertoire was sequenced with immunoSEQ multiplex PCR; TCRdb's copy has only in-frame clones and lacks some. The data show about 2.3 million clones, 80% to 95% seen once. Sequencing was done on a sample of naive CD4+ T cells from PBMCs. Described subset: CD45RA+ positively selected. V usage is TRBV6-1 and J usage is TRBJ1-2; D not certain. This receptor was identified in a young man in good health. Some clones in this sample may be carry-over from other donors' samples. The CDR3: CASSENGVGNYGYTF. The DNA for the CDR3 is TGTGCCAGCAGTGAAAATGGGGTTGGCAACTATGGCTACACCTTC.